This T cell receptor (beta chain) was retrieved from a study of cytomegalovirus exposure and HLA in healthy donors. Whole-study context: Within the Caucasian-associated ancestry cluster were around four fifths of the roughly 400 genotyped donors. Broader study findings: In a later analysis, an Asian-associated ancestry cluster reportedly showed fewer N-insertions than the roughly 700-donor mean. Rarity held for most TCR sequences, but there were some public TCRs that occurred in many donors.

While unrecorded immune exposures were likely, the donors were nominally healthy when sampled. As regards this clone: Its antigen is undetermined.

The PCR had 60 Vbeta and 13 Jbeta primers. Sequencing used immunoSEQ multiplex PCR; TCRdb keeps in-frame clones, though not all of them. The data contain about 160,000 clones, just under 80% of them seen just once; the ten biggest clones take up over 8%. The CDR3 is 13 amino acids. The sample taken for sequencing was PBMCs. This rearrangement joins TRBV21-1 to TRBJ2-2; the table's D gene call, TRBD2, was not cross checked with the DNA. TRBV21-1 is reported as a pseudogene. The receptor was derived from a man younger than 35 in good health and CMV-seropositive. The CDR3 DNA reads TGTGCCAGCAGCCGAAGCATTACTGGGGAGCTGTTTTTT. As protein: CASSRSITGELFF.